This T cell receptor beta chain derives from a study of cytomegalovirus exposure and HLA in healthy donors. Findings and caveats of the study: Reportedly, diagnosis of cytomegalovirus status by the classifier showed high specificity and sensitivity. One later analysis reportedly identified an Asian-associated ancestry cluster that showed fewer N-insertions than the roughly 600-donor mean.

A note on this clone: Its antigen is still unknown.

The CDR3 has 14 residues. V was cut by 1 base and J by 2 bases, with 6 bases left in between. Germline CDR1 is SGHTA and CDR2 is FQGNSA. 13 Jbeta primers and 60 Vbeta primers were used for the PCR. Repertoires were generated with immunoSEQ multiplex PCR, while TCRdb's copy carries only in-frame clones and drops some. This sample has around 130,000 clones, with roughly 79% found just once. The TCR was taken from a woman in her thirties or forties in good health and CMV-seronegative. The V call is TRBV7-2, the J call TRBJ1-3; D gene ambiguous. The sequencing sample was made of PBMCs. The CDR3 sequence: CASSLGQTGNTIYF. In nucleotides, the CDR3 is TGTGCCAGCAGCTTAGGTCAAACTGGAAACACCATATATTTT. The variable domain in full, with the rest retrieved from reference TRBV7-2 and TRBJ1-3, is GAGVSQSPSNKVTEKGKDVELRCDPISGHTALYWYRQSLGQGLEFLIYFQGNSAPDKSGLPSDRFSAERTGGSVSTLTIQRTQQEDSAVYLCASSLGQTGNTIYFGEGSWLTVV.